Listed here is a single T cell receptor beta chain. Its specificity is unknown. This specimen comes from a study of CD8 T cells in ankylosing spondylitis. The CDR3 is 15 amino acids. J was trimmed by 4 bases and V by 5 bases; bases with no gene match: 6. Germline values: CDR1 MDHEN, CDR2 SYDVKM. Study observations and caveats: Ankylosing spondylitis blood seemed to carry a telltale TCR beta motif made of fewer than ten highly homologous variants.

One entry per CDR3 protein results from TCRdb running MiXCR on the 5' RACE reads. The repertoire holds approximately 300,000 distinct CDR3 sequences, roughly 8% seen once, with about 15% in the top ten. The rearrangement uses TRBV28 and TRBJ2-3; 10 bases line up with TRBD2. The sample was blood, either unsorted or a sorted T cell fraction (not recorded which). The receptor was isolated from a male donor with ankylosing spondylitis. The CDR3 nucleotides read TGTGCCAGCAGTCCTAGCGGGAGCCTGGCAGATACGCAGTATTTT. Translation gives CASSPSGSLADTQYF. Variable domain in full (rest from reference TRBV28 and TRBJ2-3): DVKVTQSSRYLVKRTGEKVFLECVQDMDHENMFWYRQDPGLGLRLIYFSYDVKMKEKGDIPEGYSVSREKKERFSLILESASTNQTSMYLCASSPSGSLADTQYFGPGTRLTVL.